This TCR beta chain is from a study of T cells in Graves' hyperthyroidism and ophthalmopathy. Amplification targeted TCR beta CDR3 regions from RNA transcripts. First-round RT-PCR of the TCR CDR3 relied on the HTBI primer set. TCRdb re-called the multiplex PCR reads through MiXCR, storing one row per CDR3 protein. Here the sample spans around 290,000 distinct CDR3 sequences, more than 10% being singletons. J was trimmed by 9 bases and V by 0 bases; bases with no gene match: 9. Looked up from germline, CDR1 is DFQATT and CDR2 is SNEGSKA (reference sequence). The CDR3 consists of 16 residues. The receptor comes from a woman aged 25-40 years with Graves' hyperthyroidism that later progressed to Graves' ophthalmopathy. This sequence joins TRBV20-1 and TRBJ2-1; 12 nucleotides match TRBD2. Sequenced material: blood. In DNA, the CDR3 is TGCAGTGCTAGAGATCGGCTGACTAGCGGGAGAGGTGAGCAGTTCTTC. This codes for CSARDRLTSGRGEQFF.